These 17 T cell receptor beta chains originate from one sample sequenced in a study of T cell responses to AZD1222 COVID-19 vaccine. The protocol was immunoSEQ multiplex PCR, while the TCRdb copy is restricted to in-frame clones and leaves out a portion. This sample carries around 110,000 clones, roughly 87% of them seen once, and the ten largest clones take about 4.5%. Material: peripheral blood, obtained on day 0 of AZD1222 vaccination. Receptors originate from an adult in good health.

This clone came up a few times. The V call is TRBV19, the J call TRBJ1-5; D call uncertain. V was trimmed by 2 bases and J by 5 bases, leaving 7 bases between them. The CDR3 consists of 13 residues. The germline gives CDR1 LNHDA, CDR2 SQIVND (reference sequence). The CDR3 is CASSILGHQPQHF. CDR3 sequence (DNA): TGTGCCAGTAGTATATTAGGTCATCAGCCCCAGCATTTT.

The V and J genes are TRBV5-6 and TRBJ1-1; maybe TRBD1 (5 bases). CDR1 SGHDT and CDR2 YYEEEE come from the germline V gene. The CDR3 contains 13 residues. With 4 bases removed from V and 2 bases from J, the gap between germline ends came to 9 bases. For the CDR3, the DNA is TGTGCCAGCAGCCGGGGGGGAAACACTGAAGCTTTCTTT. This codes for CASSRGGNTEAFF.

The CDR3 region has the DNA TGTGCCAGCAGCTTCGGACTAGCGGGAGGCGGGGAGACCCAGTACTTC. It encodes CASSFGLAGGGETQYF. The chain carries TRBV7-8 and TRBJ2-5; 14 nucleotides line up with TRBD2. CDR1 and CDR2 from the germline V gene are SGHVS and FQNEAQ. The CDR3 loop spans 16 amino acids. Trimming took 3 bases from V and 5 from J; bases not matched to a gene: 5.

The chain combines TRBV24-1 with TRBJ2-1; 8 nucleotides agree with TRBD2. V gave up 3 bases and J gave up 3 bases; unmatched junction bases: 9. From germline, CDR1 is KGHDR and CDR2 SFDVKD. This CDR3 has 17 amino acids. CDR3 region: CATSDPASGPIYNEQFF. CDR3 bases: TGTGCCACCAGTGATCCGGCTAGCGGGCCCATCTACAATGAGCAGTTCTTC.

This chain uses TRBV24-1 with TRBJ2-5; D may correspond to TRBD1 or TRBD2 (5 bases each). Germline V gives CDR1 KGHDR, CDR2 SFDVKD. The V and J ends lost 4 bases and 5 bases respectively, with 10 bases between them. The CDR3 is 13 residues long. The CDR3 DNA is TGTGCCACCAGTGAGGCCTGGGGGGAGACCCAGTACTTC. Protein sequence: CATSEAWGETQYF.

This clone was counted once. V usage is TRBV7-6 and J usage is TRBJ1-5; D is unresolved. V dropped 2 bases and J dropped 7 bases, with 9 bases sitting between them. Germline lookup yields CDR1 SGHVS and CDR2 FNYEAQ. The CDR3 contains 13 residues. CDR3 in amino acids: CASSLSLLQPQHF. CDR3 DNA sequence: TGTGCCAGCAGCTTATCACTTCTGCAGCCCCAGCATTTT.

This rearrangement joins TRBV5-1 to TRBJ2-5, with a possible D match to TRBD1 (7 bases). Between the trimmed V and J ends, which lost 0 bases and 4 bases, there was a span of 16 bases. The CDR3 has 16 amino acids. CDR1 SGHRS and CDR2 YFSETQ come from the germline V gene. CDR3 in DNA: TGCGCCAGCAGCTTGGTTCAGGGGGGACCCGGAGAGACCCAGTACTTC. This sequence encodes CASSLVQGGPGETQYF. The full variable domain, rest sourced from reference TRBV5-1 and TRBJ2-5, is KAGVTQTPRYLIKTRGQQVTLSCSPISGHRSVSWYQQTPGQGLQFLFEYFSETQRNKGNFPGRFSGRQFSNSRSEMNVSTLELGDSALYLCASSLVQGGPGETQYFGPGTRLLVL.

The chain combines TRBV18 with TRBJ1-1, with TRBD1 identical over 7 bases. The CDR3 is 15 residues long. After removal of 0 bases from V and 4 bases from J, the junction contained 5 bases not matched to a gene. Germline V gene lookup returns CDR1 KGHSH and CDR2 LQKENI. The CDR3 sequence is CASSPPSTGATEAFF. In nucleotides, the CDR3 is TGTGCCAGCTCACCACCGTCAACAGGGGCCACTGAAGCTTTCTTT.

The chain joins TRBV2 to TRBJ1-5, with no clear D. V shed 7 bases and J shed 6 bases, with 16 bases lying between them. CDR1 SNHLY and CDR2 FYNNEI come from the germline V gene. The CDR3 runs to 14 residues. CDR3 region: CASTLMGGFQPQHF. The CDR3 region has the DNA TGTGCCAGCACCTTAATGGGAGGATTTCAGCCCCAGCATTTT.

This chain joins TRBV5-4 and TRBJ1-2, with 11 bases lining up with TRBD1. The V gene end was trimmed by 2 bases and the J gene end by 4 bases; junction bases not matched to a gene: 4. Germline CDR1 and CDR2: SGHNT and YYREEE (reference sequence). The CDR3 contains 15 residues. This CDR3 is CASSLGQGAGYGYTF. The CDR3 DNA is TGTGCCAGCAGCTTAGGACAGGGGGCCGGCTATGGCTACACCTTC.

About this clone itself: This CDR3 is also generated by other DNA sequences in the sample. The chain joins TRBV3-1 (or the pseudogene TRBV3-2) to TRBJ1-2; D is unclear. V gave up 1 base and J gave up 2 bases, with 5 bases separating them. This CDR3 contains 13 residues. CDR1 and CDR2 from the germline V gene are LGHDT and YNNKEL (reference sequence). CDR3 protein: CASSQGQNYGYTF. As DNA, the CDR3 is TGTGCCAGCAGCCAAGGGCAGAACTATGGCTACACCTTC.

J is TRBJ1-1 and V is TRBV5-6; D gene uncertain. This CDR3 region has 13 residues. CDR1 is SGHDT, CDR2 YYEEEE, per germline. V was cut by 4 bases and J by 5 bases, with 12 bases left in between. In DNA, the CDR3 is TGTGCCAGCAGCCCCCCGGGGAGTACTGAAGCTTTCTTT. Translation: CASSPPGSTEAFF.

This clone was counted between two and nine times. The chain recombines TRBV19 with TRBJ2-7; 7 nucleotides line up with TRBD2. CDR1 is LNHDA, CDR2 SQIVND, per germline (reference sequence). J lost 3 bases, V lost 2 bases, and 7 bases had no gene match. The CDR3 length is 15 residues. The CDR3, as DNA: TGTGCCAGTAGTATATCCACTAGCGCGCACTACGAGCAGTACTTC. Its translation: CASSISTSAHYEQYF.

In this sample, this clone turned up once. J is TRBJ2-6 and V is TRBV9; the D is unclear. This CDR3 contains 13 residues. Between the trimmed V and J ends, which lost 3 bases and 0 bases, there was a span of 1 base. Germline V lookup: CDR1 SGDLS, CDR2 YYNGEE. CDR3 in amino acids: CASSASGANVLTF. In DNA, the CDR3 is TGTGCCAGCAGCGCCTCTGGGGCCAACGTCCTGACTTTC.

CDR3 nucleotides: TGTGCCAGCAGTTACTACAGGGGGCTCAATCAGCCCCAGCATTTT. This translates into CASSYYRGLNQPQHF. The chain combines TRBV6-2 or TRBV6-3 with TRBJ1-5; TRBD1 agrees at 9 bases. Germline V gives CDR1 MNHEY, CDR2 SVGEGT. This CDR3 is built from 15 residues. The V segment lost 1 base and the J segment 3 bases; nucleotides outside the gene matches: 1.

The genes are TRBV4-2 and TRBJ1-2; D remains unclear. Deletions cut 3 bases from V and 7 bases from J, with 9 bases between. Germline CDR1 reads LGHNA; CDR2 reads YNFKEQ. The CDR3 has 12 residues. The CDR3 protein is CASSHRTAGYTF. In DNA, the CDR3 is TGTGCCAGCAGCCACAGGACGGCTGGCTACACCTTC.

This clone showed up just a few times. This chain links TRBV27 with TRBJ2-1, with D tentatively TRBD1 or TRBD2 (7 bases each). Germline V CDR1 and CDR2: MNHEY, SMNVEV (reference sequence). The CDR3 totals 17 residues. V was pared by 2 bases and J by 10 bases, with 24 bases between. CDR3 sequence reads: CASSLRFGGGGSGEQFF. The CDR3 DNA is TGTGCCAGCAGTTTAAGGTTTGGGGGAGGGGGCTCTGGGGAGCAGTTCTTC.